This T cell receptor (beta chain) was retrieved from a study of blood T cell repertoires in COVID-19. Study-wide context: There were acute and convalescent COVID-19 samples, and they came from the United States, Italy and Spain. PBMCs, B-cell-depleted T cells, or T cells were the source of the cDNA or gDNA that made up the material.

In the original workflow: Counts of nucleated cells, estimated from reference gene primer amplification, were obtained. Sequencing was performed with immunoSEQ multiplex PCR; in TCRdb, only in-frame clones are kept and a portion is missing. V and J calls plus clone size are reproduced from that table; the DNA served to infer D and trimming. The data contain 280,000 or so clones, nearly 90% of them singletons. The CDR3 spans 14 residues. Germline assignment: CDR1 SGHAT and CDR2 FQNNGV. Trimming removed 4 bases from V and 0 bases from J, with 10 bases in between. Sequenced: peripheral blood. The receptor was derived from a man aged 18 to 30 with active or convalescent COVID-19. The rearrangement links TRBV11-2 to TRBJ2-7; D is uncertain. The CDR3 sequence is CASSYAVGSYEQYF. DNA for the CDR3: TGTGCCAGCAGCTATGCGGTCGGCTCCTACGAGCAGTACTTC. Full variable domain (outside the CDR3, taken from reference TRBV11-2 and TRBJ2-7): EAGVAQSPRYKIIEKRQSVAFWCNPISGHATLYWYQQILGQGPKLLIQFQNNGVVDDSQLPKDRFSAERLKGVDSTLKIQPAKLEDSAVYLCASSYAVGSYEQYFGPGTRLTVT.